This entry describes one T cell receptor beta chain. This entry is derived from a study of blood T cell repertoires in COVID-19. Background on the study: Both acute and convalescent COVID-19 samples were obtained from the United States, Italy and Spain. T cells, B-cell-depleted T cells, or PBMCs provided the cDNA or gDNA that served as material.

The germline V gene has CDR1 SGHTS and CDR2 YDEGEE. The V end lost 4 bases, the J end lost 2 bases, and 15 bases lay between the germline ends. The CDR3 loop spans 16 amino acids. Authors' data handling: Amplification of reference gene primers provided the estimated nucleated cell counts. The data were produced by immunoSEQ multiplex PCR, yet TCRdb's version contains in-frame clones alone and is incomplete. The V and J calls and clone size are taken from that table; D and trimming were inferred from the DNA. The table shows about 130,000 clones, with 88% occurring only once. The rearrangement joins TRBV5-8 to TRBJ1-4; perhaps TRBD1 as D (5 bases). The clonotype was recovered from a man aged 70 or older with active COVID-19. Sequencing used peripheral blood. CDR3 bases: TGTGCCAGCAGCCCTTCTAGGGGAATCACTAATGAAAAACTGTTTTTT. It encodes CASSPSRGITNEKLFF.